This paragraph reports one T cell receptor (beta chain). Profiling relied on immunoSEQ multiplex PCR, and the TCRdb table lists in-frame clones only, not all of them. The table records around 550,000 clones, 90% to 96% of them present only once. CDR3 length: 15 residues. Looked up from germline, CDR1 is MDHEN and CDR2 is SYDVKM. J gave up 2 bases and V 7 bases, and 9 bases lay outside the gene matches. The data were taken from a study of shared clonotypes between healthy human individuals. The receptor comes from a woman aged 25 to 39 in good health. The sample consisted of naive CD4+ T cells sorted from blood. Subset denoted: CD45RA+ positively selected. This chain joins TRBV28 and TRBJ2-7; 9 positions agree with TRBD2. The CDR3 DNA sequence: TGTGCCAGCACCATTATAGCGGGAGCGACCTACGAGCAGTACTTC. Amino acids: CASTIIAGATYEQYF.